The clone carrying this T cell receptor (beta chain) was found a few times. Its specificity is unknown. A universal primer site was incorporated via template switching, and the cDNA contained unique molecular identifiers. Using its own MiXCR run on the 5' RACE reads, TCRdb lists one record per CDR3 protein. The table includes about 300,000 distinct CDR3 sequences, 9% to 15% detected once. These data are taken from a study of identical twins. Study-wide results and caveats: Where beta out-of-frame sequences were concerned, excess twin sharing was weaker. There is a chance that invariant MAIT and iNKT cells partially muddied zero-insertion analyses. Abundant beta clonotypes from cord blood had fewer insertions, unlike memory repertoires, which showed none.

Germline CDR1 SNHLY, CDR2 FYNNEI. V was pared by 7 bases and J by 1 base, with 22 bases between. The CDR3 is made up of 17 amino acids. Another study also made use of these data, one on yellow fever vaccine responses in identical twins.

The clonotype was recovered from a woman aged 18-30 years in good health. The sequenced sample was CD8+ T cells sorted from blood. The chain has TRBV2 and TRBJ2-5; D may correspond to TRBD1 or TRBD2 (5 bases each). The DNA of the CDR3 is TGTGCCAGCAATTTTCCCCTTGGGGGATTTGGCCAAGAGACCCAGTACTTC. It specifies CASNFPLGGFGQETQYF.